These T cell receptor beta chains were read from a single sample in a study of early T cells in non-severe SARS-CoV-2 infection. TCRdb redid the calling of the 5' RACE reads with MiXCR, one entry per CDR3 protein. The sample has roughly 28,000 distinct CDR3 sequences, 5% to 6.5% seen once. The sequenced sample was whole blood. These receptors originate from an adult who was a healthcare worker with PCR-confirmed SARS-CoV-2 infection or an uninfected control (not recorded which). Both conserved end residues are part of each CDR3. The order of the fields is D gene, clone size, J gene, V gene, CDR3 protein, CDR3 DNA. A D gene is named only where the DNA matches it firmly. The size field is filled for only some rows; it gives once, few, many or a size class.

>NA|many|TRBJ2-3|TRBV12-5
CASGFPVGGRTDTQYF
TGTGCTAGTGGTTTCCCCGTTGGAGGACGCACAGATACGCAGTATTTT
>NA|NA|TRBJ2-1|TRBV5-5
CASSSRADQSYNEQFF
TGTGCCAGCAGCAGCCGGGCAGACCAATCCTACAATGAGCAGTTCTTC
>NA|NA|TRBJ2-7|TRBV7-9
CASSLGTAANYEQYF
TGTGCCAGCAGCTTAGGGACAGCTGCAAACTACGAGCAGTACTTC
>NA|medium-sized|TRBJ1-2|TRBV14
CASSPWAKDIYGYTF
TGTGCCAGCAGCCCGTGGGCAAAGGACATCTATGGCTACACCTTC
>TRBD1|few|TRBJ2-5|TRBV28
CAISDRGLVKETQYF
TGTGCCATCTCGGACAGGGGCCTAGTGAAGGAGACCCAGTACTTC
>TRBD1|NA|TRBJ2-5|TRBV7-2
CASSSGQGAQETQYF
TGTGCCAGCAGCTCAGGACAGGGGGCGCAAGAGACCCAGTACTTC
>TRBD2|few|TRBJ2-1|TRBV12-3/TRBV12-4
CASRRTSGRIDEQFF
TGTGCCAGCAGGAGGACTAGCGGGAGAATCGATGAGCAGTTCTTC
>NA|many|TRBJ1-1|TRBV27
CASSLGVGTEAFF
TGTGCCAGCAGTTTGGGGGTTGGCACTGAAGCTTTCTTT
>NA|few|TRBJ1-1|TRBV7-9
CASSRMGGPEAFF
TGTGCCAGCAGCCGTATGGGGGGCCCTGAAGCTTTCTTT
>NA|many|TRBJ2-5|TRBV20-1
CSAAPGMGEETQYF
TGCAGTGCTGCCCCAGGGATGGGGGAGGAGACCCAGTACTTC
>NA|many|TRBJ1-1|TRBV7-2
CASSFSPNTEAFF
TGTGCCAGCAGCTTTTCCCCCAACACTGAAGCTTTCTTT
>TRBD2|NA|TRBJ2-1|TRBV27
CASSLLGTNNEQFF
TGTGCCAGCAGTTTATTAGGGACTAACAATGAGCAGTTCTTC
>NA|many|TRBJ2-3|TRBV15
CATSRDSLADTQYF
TGTGCCACCAGCAGAGATTCCTTAGCAGATACGCAGTATTTT
>TRBD2|few|TRBJ2-4|TRBV11-2
CASSPTSWAKNIQYF
TGTGCCAGCAGCCCGACTAGCTGGGCCAAAAACATTCAGTACTTC
>NA|medium-sized|TRBJ2-3|TRBV2
CATSPQGNTDTQYF
TGTGCCACCTCACCCCAGGGGAACACAGATACGCAGTATTTT
>NA|many|TRBJ1-1|TRBV20-1
CSASFQGAEAFF
TGCAGTGCTTCCTTTCAGGGCGCCGAAGCTTTCTTT
>TRBD2|many|TRBJ2-1|TRBV5-1
CASMLAGGRYNEQFF
TGCGCCAGCATGCTAGCGGGAGGGCGCTACAATGAGCAGTTCTTC
>TRBD1|few|TRBJ1-1|TRBV5-6
CASSLGQGAEAFF
TGTGCCAGCAGCTTGGGTCAGGGGGCTGAAGCTTTCTTT
>NA|NA|TRBJ1-1|TRBV18
CASSGPTGVNTEAFF
TGTGCCAGCTCAGGTCCGACAGGTGTGAACACTGAAGCTTTCTTT
>NA|NA|TRBJ2-2|TRBV5-1
CASSLEETGELFF
TGCGCCAGCAGCTTGGAAGAAACCGGGGAGCTGTTTTTT
>TRBD2|many|TRBJ2-5|TRBV7-9
CASSPMLGGGAGETQYF
TGTGCCAGCAGTCCCATGCTTGGCGGGGGGGCCGGTGAGACCCAGTACTTC
>NA|NA|TRBJ2-3|TRBV11-2
CASSLLDTQYF
TGTGCCAGCAGCTTACTGGATACGCAGTATTTT
>NA|NA|TRBJ1-1|TRBV6-2/TRBV6-3
CASQDADFTEAFF
TGTGCCAGCCAGGACGCGGATTTTACTGAAGCTTTCTTT
>NA|few|TRBJ1-6|TRBV6-1
CASSGIGGAYNSPLHF
TGTGCCAGCAGTGGGATCGGGGGAGCCTATAATTCACCCCTCCACTTT
>NA|many|TRBJ2-3|TRBV5-4
CASSPAGTDTQYF
TGTGCCAGCAGCCCCGCGGGGACAGATACGCAGTATTTT
>NA|many|TRBJ1-2|TRBV4-3
CASSQEGTSNYGYTF
TGCGCCAGCAGCCAAGAGGGGACCTCTAACTATGGCTACACCTTC
>NA|few|TRBJ1-1|TRBV29-1
CSVARTEAFF
TGCAGCGTAGCGCGCACTGAAGCTTTCTTT
>NA|few|TRBJ2-7|TRBV2
CASSELGPYEQYF
TGTGCCAGCAGTGAGCTCGGACCCTACGAGCAGTACTTC
>TRBD1|many|TRBJ1-2|TRBV6-6
CASTGDSRYYGYTF
TGTGCCAGCACCGGGGACAGTCGCTACTATGGCTACACCTTC
>TRBD2|medium-sized|TRBJ2-7|TRBV5-4
CASSFSGRITYEQYF
TGTGCCAGCAGCTTTAGCGGGAGGATTACCTACGAGCAGTACTTC
>NA|many|TRBJ1-5|TRBV3-1
CASSQDSGYSNQPQHF
TGTGCCAGCAGCCAAGACTCGGGATATAGCAATCAGCCCCAGCATTTT
>NA|medium-sized|TRBJ1-2|TRBV12-3/TRBV12-4
CASSQIGQGLYGYTF
TGTGCCAGCAGTCAGATTGGGCAGGGGCTCTATGGCTACACCTTC
>TRBD1|many|TRBJ2-1|TRBV5-1
CASSKLGQGTNEQFF
TGCGCCAGCAGCAAGCTTGGACAGGGAACGAATGAGCAGTTCTTC
>TRBD1|NA|TRBJ1-1|TRBV20-1
CSARALTGENTEAFF
TGCAGTGCTAGGGCCTTGACAGGGGAGAACACTGAAGCTTTCTTT
>TRBD2|NA|TRBJ2-3|TRBV7-6
CASSSGAAGGLRGTQYF
TGTGCCAGCAGCTCCGGGGCGGCGGGAGGTCTACGGGGTACGCAGTATTTT
>NA|few|TRBJ2-3|TRBV5-5
CASRIGQIPDTQYF
TGTGCCAGCAGAATTGGACAGATACCAGATACGCAGTATTTT
>NA|few|TRBJ2-3|TRBV6-2/TRBV6-3
CASSQPSTDTQYF
TGTGCCAGCAGTCAACCGAGCACAGATACGCAGTATTTT
>NA|few|TRBJ2-1|TRBV11-2
CASSFNFGVSQFF
TGTGCCAGCAGCTTTAACTTCGGGGTATCGCAGTTCTTC
>NA|NA|TRBJ1-4|TRBV2
CASSADTSTNEKLFF
TGTGCCAGCAGCGCAGACACATCAACTAATGAAAAACTGTTTTTT
>NA|many|TRBJ2-4|TRBV27
CASSLSAQALPYF
TGTGCCAGCAGTTTATCTGCACAGGCACTCCCGTACTTC
>NA|many|TRBJ2-1|TRBV20-1
CSVSPTEINSYNEQFF
TGCAGTGTGAGCCCGACAGAGATCAACTCCTACAATGAGCAGTTCTTC
>NA|many|TRBJ2-7|TRBV2
CASGLGGRSYEQYF
TGTGCCAGCGGTCTCGGAGGTCGCTCCTACGAGCAGTACTTC
>TRBD1|many|TRBJ2-1|TRBV13
CASSSGGSSYNEQFF
TGTGCCAGCAGCTCAGGGGGAAGCTCCTACAATGAGCAGTTCTTC
>TRBD1|few|TRBJ1-1|TRBV7-2
CASSKQGGTEAFF
TGTGCCAGCAGCAAACAGGGGGGGACTGAAGCTTTCTTT
>NA|many|TRBJ2-6|TRBV3-1
CASSLRRGANVLTF
TGTGCCAGCAGCCTCCGTAGAGGGGCCAACGTCCTGACTTTC
>NA|many|TRBJ2-5|TRBV11-2
CASSLDLTGEETQYF
TGTGCCAGCAGCTTAGATCTTACCGGAGAAGAGACCCAGTACTTC
>NA|few|TRBJ2-1|TRBV12-3/TRBV12-4
CASSSSGPGVYEQFF
TGTGCCAGCAGTTCCTCGGGGCCGGGAGTCTATGAGCAGTTCTTC
>TRBD1|many|TRBJ1-1|TRBV12-3/TRBV12-4
CASNYRDRGPLAEAFF
TGTGCCAGCAATTACCGGGACAGGGGCCCCCTCGCTGAAGCTTTCTTT
>NA|many|TRBJ1-2|TRBV7-9
CASSLEGYGYTF
TGTGCCAGCAGCTTAGAAGGCTATGGCTACACCTTC